A single sample is the source of the 29 T cell receptor beta chains below, sequenced in a study of shared clonotypes between healthy human individuals (TCRdb year 2020). Receptors were amplified or captured by the immunoSEQ multiplex PCR assay. This immuneACCESS table, as held by TCRdb, lists in-frame sequences with V and J called but not all clones. Of the missing ones, under half trace to an unresolved V gene in checked studies; the others have no known cause. The sample profile shows roughly 2.5 million clones; 90% to 95% of them were found once. The ten largest clones take up around 0.14% of the sample. The sample consisted of naive CD4+ T cells sorted from blood. Per the publication, the cell subset or site label means: CD45RA+ positively selected. These receptors all stem from a man aged 18 to 30 in good health.

This chain uses TRBV5-4 with TRBJ2-1; D is undetermined. V was pared by 2 bases and J by 5 bases, with 5 bases between. This CDR3 spans 12 amino acids. CDR1 SGHNT and CDR2 YYREEE come from the germline V gene (reference sequence). The CDR3: CASSFRDNEQFF. The CDR3 nucleotides read TGTGCCAGCAGCTTTAGGGACAATGAGCAGTTCTTC.

The chain employs TRBV18 and TRBJ1-6; D is undetermined. CDR3 size: 15 residues. Per germline, CDR1 KGHSH and CDR2 LQKENI. V was pared by 3 bases and J by 7 bases, with 13 bases between. CDR3 DNA sequence: TGTGCCAGCTCACCGGACCTTGGTGGCAATTCACCCCTCCACTTT. It translates to CASSPDLGGNSPLHF.

The chain is built from TRBV19 and TRBJ2-7; D might be TRBD1 (8 bases). The V gene's germline CDR1 is LNHDA and CDR2 SQIVND (reference sequence). Trimming took off 2 bases at V and 3 bases at J, with 14 bases between the two ends. The CDR3 runs to 15 residues. The CDR3 here is CASSIMTGEGYEQYF. In nucleotides, the CDR3 is TGTGCCAGTAGTATAATGACAGGGGAGGGCTACGAGCAGTACTTC.

The J gene is TRBJ1-1, the V gene TRBV5-1; possibly TRBD1 for D (5 bases). The CDR3 extends over 15 amino acids. V was pared by 2 bases and J by 3 bases, with 14 bases between. CDR1 and CDR2 from the germline V gene are SGHRS and YFSETQ. For the CDR3, the DNA is TGCGCCAGCAGCTTAACTTATGGAGGGGACACTGAAGCTTTCTTT. Translation gives CASSLTYGGDTEAFF.

The chain employs TRBV18 and TRBJ2-1, with 11 bases aligning to TRBD2. This CDR3 is built from 17 residues. Looked up from germline, CDR1 is KGHSH and CDR2 is LQKENI. The V segment lost 3 bases and the J segment 8 bases; nucleotides outside the gene matches: 12. CDR3 sequence reads: CASSPFTSGRSRDEQFF. CDR3 sequence (DNA): TGTGCCAGCTCACCGTTCACTAGCGGGAGATCCCGGGATGAGCAGTTCTTC.

V usage is TRBV18 and J usage is TRBJ2-7; D tentatively fits TRBD1 or TRBD2 (5 bases each). CDR1 and CDR2 (germline): KGHSH, LQKENI. The CDR3 totals 13 residues. V dropped 0 bases and J dropped 7 bases, with 10 bases sitting between them. The CDR3 protein is CASSPPGVLEQYF. CDR3 nucleotide sequence: TGTGCCAGCTCACCACCGGGGGTTTTGGAGCAGTACTTC.

The chain employs TRBV2 and TRBJ1-6; D uncertain. The CDR3 sequence is 16 residues long. V lost 1 base and J 6 bases, leaving 13 bases between the germline ends. Germline values: CDR1 SNHLY, CDR2 FYNNEI. Written as DNA, the CDR3 is TGTGCCAGCAGTGAAGGGCGGCAGCTAATTAATTCACCCCTCCACTTT. It specifies CASSEGRQLINSPLHF. Looking up the rest from reference TRBV2 and TRBJ1-6 gives the full variable domain: EPEVTQTPSHQVTQMGQEVILRCVPISNHLYFYWYRQILGQKVEFLVSFYNNEISEKSEIFDDQFSVERPDGSNFTLKIRSTKLEDSAMYFCASSEGRQLINSPLHFGNGTRLTVT.

This chain links TRBV7-3 with TRBJ2-2; 11 positions agree with TRBD1. CDR1 is SGHTA and CDR2 is FQGTGA in the germline V gene. The CDR3 extends over 19 amino acids. Trimming took 5 bases from V and 3 from J; bases not matched to a gene: 14. CDR3 coding DNA: TGTGCCAGCAGCCCCAGGACAGGGGGCATAGTTGGAGACACCGGGGAGCTGTTTTTT. It specifies CASSPRTGGIVGDTGELFF.

Here the CDR3 DNA reads TGTGCCAGCTTCGGGACAGGGCTTAATCCTAACTATGGCTACACCTTC. It translates to CASFGTGLNPNYGYTF. This chain connects TRBV28 to TRBJ1-2; TRBD1 matches at 9 bases. Trimming cost V 8 bases and J 0 bases; bases outside gene matches: 10. CDR3 size: 16 residues. In germline, CDR1 is MDHEN, CDR2 SYDVKM.

This clone was detected a few times. The sample carries other DNA sequences with the same CDR3. This chain connects TRBV18 to TRBJ1-2; TRBD1 agrees at 8 bases. The V segment lost 5 bases and the J segment 4 bases; nucleotides outside the gene matches: 3. CDR1 is KGHSH, CDR2 LQKENI, per germline. This CDR3 spans 13 amino acids. In DNA, the CDR3 is TGTGCCAGCTCATCAGGACAGGGCTATGGCTACACCTTC. Amino acids: CASSSGQGYGYTF.

J is TRBJ1-6 and V is TRBV7-2; no clear D. CDR3 length equals 13 residues. Between the trimmed V and J ends, which lost 5 bases and 11 bases, there was a span of 13 bases. Looked up from germline, CDR1 is SGHTA and CDR2 is FQGNSA. The CDR3 spells CASSARPGTPLHF. The CDR3, as DNA: TGTGCCAGCAGCGCCAGACCCGGGACACCCCTCCACTTT.

The chain uses TRBV7-3 and TRBJ2-7; 9 bases map to TRBD1. CDR3 size: 14 residues. The V gene's germline CDR1 is SGHTA and CDR2 FQGTGA. The trim removed 5 bases at V and 4 bases at J, leaving 6 bases unmatched. The CDR3 DNA reads TGTGCCAGCAGCACCAAGGGACAGGGATACGAGCAGTACTTC. This sequence encodes CASSTKGQGYEQYF.

With respect to this clone: Within the sample, other DNA sequences also encode this same CDR3. The rearrangement uses TRBV9 and TRBJ2-2, with 7 bases matching TRBD1. Germline V gene data show CDR1 as SGDLS and CDR2 as YYNGEE. Trimming cost V 0 bases and J 2 bases; bases outside gene matches: 7. The CDR3 is 17 residues long. CDR3 DNA sequence: TGTGCCAGCAGCGTAGCTACAGGGGCGCTAAACACCGGGGAGCTGTTTTTT. Translation: CASSVATGALNTGELFF.

The chain joins TRBV11-2 to TRBJ2-7; D gene unclear. The CDR3 is 14 amino acids. V lost 5 bases to trimming and J lost 2 bases, with 13 bases between them. Germline V CDR1 and CDR2: SGHAT, FQNNGV. The CDR3 DNA is TGTGCCAGCAGCGTGACCTCCCCAGCCTACGAGCAGTACTTC. Translated, it gives CASSVTSPAYEQYF.

The chain recombines TRBV5-4 with TRBJ2-1; D possibly corresponds to TRBD2 (5 bases). The germline CDR1 and CDR2 sequences are SGHNT and YYREEE (reference sequence). CDR3 length: 15 residues. Trimming pared 0 bases from V and 0 bases from J, leaving 7 bases between. This CDR3 is CASSLVAGSYNEQFF. In DNA form, the CDR3 reads TGTGCCAGCAGCTTGGTCGCGGGCTCCTACAATGAGCAGTTCTTC.

V usage is TRBV6-5 and J usage is TRBJ1-6; perhaps TRBD1 as D (6 bases). This CDR3 is 14 amino acids long. Between the trimmed V and J ends, which lost 2 bases and 10 bases, there was a span of 12 bases. CDR1 is MNHEY and CDR2 is SVGAGI in the germline V gene. The DNA for the CDR3 is TGTGCCAGCAGTTACGTGACAGGCCAATCACCCCTCCACTTT. Its translation: CASSYVTGQSPLHF.

CDR3 bases: TGCGCCAGCAGCTTGGTAATGACTAGCGGCTACAATGAGCAGTTCTTC. Protein: CASSLVMTSGYNEQFF. The chain combines TRBV5-1 with TRBJ2-1; 9 bases are a match to TRBD2. The germline V gene encodes CDR1 SGHRS and CDR2 YFSETQ. The V segment lost 0 bases and the J segment 3 bases; nucleotides outside the gene matches: 4. This CDR3 is built from 16 residues.

The rearrangement uses TRBV6-1 and TRBJ2-7; 8 nucleotides line up with TRBD2. The CDR3 is 17 residues long. CDR1 is MNHNS and CDR2 is SASEGT in the germline V gene. The V gene end was trimmed by 3 bases and the J gene end by 6 bases; junction bases not matched to a gene: 16. CDR3 nucleotide sequence: TGTGCCAGCAGTGATAGGGGTAGCGGGGTCCCCCCTCTCGAGCAGTACTTC. This translates into CASSDRGSGVPPLEQYF.

The genes are TRBV6-4 and TRBJ1-1, with D perhaps TRBD1 (5 bases). Germline V gives CDR1 MRHNA, CDR2 SNTAGT. This CDR3 has 13 residues. Trimming took 6 bases from V and 4 from J, leaving 12 bases between them. The CDR3, as DNA: TGTGCCAGCAGCATTATGGGGGGCACTGAAGCTTTCTTT. It translates to CASSIMGGTEAFF.

The chain combines TRBV19 with TRBJ2-2; 11 bases are a match to TRBD2. Unmatched junction bases numbered 8, after V lost 5 bases and J lost 3 bases. Germline V CDR1 and CDR2: LNHDA, SQIVND (reference sequence). This CDR3 region has 17 residues. This chain's CDR3 is CASSRSSGRLDTGELFF. DNA of the CDR3: TGTGCCAGTAGTCGTTCTAGCGGGAGGTTGGACACCGGGGAGCTGTTTTTT. Variable domain in full (rest from reference TRBV19 and TRBJ2-2): DGGITQSPKYLFRKEGQNVTLSCEQNLNHDAMYWYRQDPGQGLRLIYYSQIVNDFQKGDIAEGYSVSREKKESFPLTVTSAQKNPTAFYLCASSRSSGRLDTGELFFGEGSRLTVL.

Remarks on this clone: Other nucleotide sequences from this sample produce the same CDR3. The CDR3 sequence is CASSLGGGETQYF. The CDR3, as DNA: TGTGCCAGCAGCTTGGGAGGGGGAGAGACCCAGTACTTC. The rearrangement links TRBV5-6 to TRBJ2-5, with D maybe TRBD1 (6 bases). V was pared by 0 bases and J by 4 bases, with 7 bases between. The CDR3 has 13 residues. The V gene's germline CDR1 is SGHDT and CDR2 YYEEEE. Complete variable domain (other parts from reference TRBV5-6 and TRBJ2-5): DAGVTQSPTHLIKTRGQQVTLRCSPKSGHDTVSWYQQALGQGPQFIFQYYEEEERQRGNFPDRFSGHQFPNYSSELNVNALLLGDSALYLCASSLGGGETQYFGPGTRLLVL.

This chain connects TRBV19 to TRBJ2-3; 7 bases line up with TRBD2. This CDR3 contains 17 residues. V shed 5 bases and J 0 bases; nucleotides not matched to a gene: 11. Germline CDR1 and CDR2: LNHDA and SQIVND (reference sequence). The CDR3 nucleotides are TGTGCCAGTAGTCCGGGACTACGGATCCCCAGCACAGATACGCAGTATTTT. Protein sequence: CASSPGLRIPSTDTQYF.

The chain couples TRBV5-1 to TRBJ2-5; TRBD1 matches at 9 bases. The J segment lost 4 bases and the V segment lost 4 bases, leaving 8 bases of the junction unmatched. The CDR3 sequence is 15 residues long. Looked up from germline, CDR1 is SGHRS and CDR2 is YFSETQ. CDR3 bases: TGCGCCAGCAGCCCTGCGGACAGGGGTTCAGAGACCCAGTACTTC. Its protein product is CASSPADRGSETQYF.

The CDR3 region is CASNKTPQPQHF. The CDR3, as DNA: TGTGCCAGCAACAAGACGCCTCAGCCCCAGCATTTT. This chain connects TRBV11-3 to TRBJ1-5, with unresolved D. This CDR3 has 12 residues. CDR1 and CDR2 from the germline V gene are SGHNT and YENEEA. Trimming shortened V by 7 bases and J by 6 bases, and 10 bases separated the two germline ends.

The genes are TRBV18 and TRBJ2-5; TRBD1 matches at 7 bases. Germline lookup yields CDR1 KGHSH and CDR2 LQKENI. Trimming removed 3 bases from V and 0 bases from J; junction bases left unmatched: 4. CDR3 length equals 15 residues. The CDR3 DNA sequence: TGTGCCAGCTCACCGTCGCAGGGGGACCAAGAGACCCAGTACTTC. Translation: CASSPSQGDQETQYF.

The chain recombines TRBV6-5 with TRBJ2-2; no firm D call. Germline-derived CDR1 and CDR2 are MNHEY and SVGAGI. This CDR3 has 16 amino acids. With 0 bases removed from V and 4 bases from J, the gap between germline ends came to 12 bases. The CDR3 DNA is TGTGCCAGCAGTTACTCGGCGGCCGGCGGCACCGGGGAGCTGTTTTTT. Protein sequence: CASSYSAAGGTGELFF.

The chain has TRBV9 and TRBJ2-2; 9 nucleotides align to TRBD2. This CDR3 has 15 amino acids. Germline values: CDR1 SGDLS, CDR2 YYNGEE. Germline trimming cut 2 bases from V and 3 bases from J; bases unmatched to any gene: 2. The CDR3 DNA reads TGTGCCAGCAGCGTTAGCGGGGGCTACACCGGGGAGCTGTTTTTT. Amino acids: CASSVSGGYTGELFF.

The rearrangement links TRBV19 to TRBJ1-2; no firm D call. CDR1 LNHDA and CDR2 SQIVND come from the germline V gene (reference sequence). CDR3 length: 14 residues. Trimming removed 6 bases at V and 0 bases at J, with 11 bases between. In DNA form, the CDR3 reads TGTGCCAGTAGGCCGGACCAGGCTAACTATGGCTACACCTTC. Protein product: CASRPDQANYGYTF.

The chain links TRBV19 to TRBJ2-1; TRBD2 might be the D (6 bases). The germline V gene encodes CDR1 LNHDA and CDR2 SQIVND (reference sequence). The germline V and J ends were trimmed by 2 bases and 6 bases, with 17 bases remaining between them. This CDR3 is 16 amino acids long. In DNA form, the CDR3 reads TGTGCCAGTAGTATACAATTGAGCGGGCAGGGCAATGAGCAGTTCTTC. Protein sequence: CASSIQLSGQGNEQFF.